Below are 32 T cell receptor beta chains sequenced from a single sample in a study of CD8 T cells in ankylosing spondylitis. Overall study results and limits: A motif of eight highly homologous TCR beta variants was seen as apparently characteristic of ankylosing spondylitis blood.

No cognate antigen is known for these TCRs. TCRdb analysed the 5' RACE reads with MiXCR anew, one entry per CDR3 protein. The sample has around 490,000 distinct CDR3 sequences, approximately 5.3% seen once. What was sequenced was blood, either unsorted or a sorted T cell fraction (not recorded which). The receptors derive from a male donor with ankylosing spondylitis.

The sample holds many counts of this clonotype. The chain employs TRBV4-2 and TRBJ2-7; 15 bases align to TRBD2. Trimming took 4 bases from V and 5 from J; bases not matched to a gene: 3. The CDR3 length is 15 residues. Germline CDR1 is LGHNA and CDR2 is YNFKEQ. The CDR3 coding sequence is TGTGCCAGCAGCCCGTGGACTAGCGGGAGGGACGAGCAGTACTTC. The encoded protein is CASSPWTSGRDEQYF.

This chain links TRBV28 with TRBJ2-7, with 10 bases fitting TRBD2. The ends lost 6 bases at V and 3 bases at J; junction bases unmatched: 5. The V gene's germline CDR1 is MDHEN and CDR2 SYDVKM. The CDR3 runs to 14 residues. CDR3 sequence (DNA): TGTGCCAGCAGAGGACTAGCGGAACTCTACGAGCAGTACTTC. It encodes CASRGLAELYEQYF. Full variable domain (remainder filled in from reference TRBV28 and TRBJ2-7): DVKVTQSSRYLVKRTGEKVFLECVQDMDHENMFWYRQDPGLGLRLIYFSYDVKMKEKGDIPEGYSVSREKKERFSLILESASTNQTSMYLCASRGLAELYEQYFGPGTRLTVT.

This clonotype was detected many times. The V and J genes are TRBV20-1 and TRBJ1-5; D is uncertain. Germline CDR1 DFQATT, CDR2 SNEGSKA (reference sequence). V lost 1 base, J lost 7 bases, and 8 bases lay in between. The CDR3 is made up of 12 amino acids. CDR3 in DNA: TGCAGTGCTAGAGGACCCCGACAGCCCCAGCATTTT. It codes for CSARGPRQPQHF.

This clonotype has just a few counts. The CDR3 DNA is TGTGCCAGCAGCTTAAACAGGGCGTACACCGGGGAGCTGTTTTTT. Translated, it gives CASSLNRAYTGELFF. The chain couples TRBV7-8 to TRBJ2-2, with D tentatively TRBD1 (6 bases). Germline V lookup: CDR1 SGHVS, CDR2 FQNEAQ. V was shortened by 2 bases and J by 3 bases, with 10 bases between the two germline ends. CDR3 length equals 15 residues.

Ten or more counts support this clonotype. The chain employs TRBV5-6 and TRBJ2-1; 8 bases are a match to TRBD1. This CDR3 contains 16 residues. The trim removed 6 bases at V and 6 bases at J, leaving 14 bases unmatched. CDR1 is SGHDT and CDR2 is YYEEEE in the germline V gene. CDR3 bases: TGTGCCAGCATCTCCCTCCCTGGACAGGGTGCCAATGAGCAGTTCTTC. It yields the protein CASISLPGQGANEQFF.

The sample holds many counts of this clonotype. The chain links TRBV12-3 or TRBV12-4 to TRBJ2-2; 8 nucleotides align to TRBD1. V lost 6 bases, J lost 10 bases, and 13 bases stayed unmatched. The CDR3 runs to 15 residues. CDR3 amino acids: CASSSGTGAPEELFF. The CDR3 DNA reads TGTGCCAGCAGCTCGGGGACAGGCGCGCCCGAGGAGCTGTTTTTT.

This clonotype was picked up many times. The chain recombines TRBV4-2 with TRBJ1-2; 10 bases agree with TRBD1. The J segment lost 8 bases and the V segment lost 5 bases, leaving 5 bases of the junction unmatched. Germline assignment: CDR1 LGHNA and CDR2 YNFKEQ. There are 13 residues in the CDR3. The CDR3 DNA reads TGTGCCAGCAGCTCCGGGACAGGGGTAGGCTACACCTTC. This sequence encodes CASSSGTGVGYTF.

This clonotype was picked up many times. The chain links TRBV5-1 to TRBJ1-4; the match to TRBD1 covers 9 bases. This CDR3 is built from 15 residues. CDR1 is SGHRS, CDR2 YFSETQ, per germline. V dropped 4 bases and J dropped 3; count of bases not matched to a gene: 4. The CDR3 loop reads CASSADRGANEKLFF. CDR3 coding DNA: TGCGCCAGCAGCGCGGACAGGGGAGCTAATGAAAAACTGTTTTTT.

This clonotype was recorded at least ten times. V is TRBV5-1 and J is TRBJ2-4; D is unresolved. CDR3 length: 15 amino acids. Germline V lookup: CDR1 SGHRS, CDR2 YFSETQ. Between the trimmed V and J ends, which lost 3 bases and 1 base, there was a span of 11 bases. For the CDR3, the DNA is TGCGCCAGCAGCTCTTTCAGTTCGGCCAAAAACATTCAGTACTTC. Its protein product is CASSSFSSAKNIQYF.

This clonotype was picked up many times. The rearrangement links TRBV7-9 to TRBJ1-2, with unresolved D. The CDR3 consists of 14 residues. V gave up 1 base and J gave up 8 bases, with 14 bases separating them. The germline CDR1 and CDR2 sequences are SEHNR and FQNEAQ (reference sequence). The CDR3 bases are TGTGCCAGCAGCTTAGGGGGTGTGGATAGAGGCTACACCTTC. This encodes CASSLGGVDRGYTF.

This clonotype came up many times. The chain joins TRBV18 to TRBJ2-1, with 10 nucleotides matching TRBD2. This CDR3 contains 15 residues. The germline V gene encodes CDR1 KGHSH and CDR2 LQKENI. V trimming: 4 bases; J trimming: 2 bases; junction bases outside the gene matches: 2. CDR3 nucleotide sequence: TGTGCCAGCTCACAGAGCGGGGGGGCCTACAATGAGCAGTTCTTC. Translated: CASSQSGGAYNEQFF.

In this sample, this clonotype turned up many times. This chain connects TRBV10-3 to TRBJ2-7; D remains ambiguous. The CDR3 consists of 13 residues. V was clipped by 7 bases and J by 4 bases, with 14 bases between them. CDR1 and CDR2 from the germline V gene are ENHRY and SYGVKD. The CDR3 loop is CAITPGVNYEQYF. Written as DNA, the CDR3 is TGTGCCATCACTCCCGGAGTTAATTACGAGCAGTACTTC.

Of note for this clonotype: A read error may explain this, as a much larger clone is one base away. V is TRBV5-1 and J is TRBJ2-1; D might be TRBD1 (6 bases). This CDR3 comprises 15 residues. V lost 3 bases to trimming and J lost 10 bases, with 20 bases between them. Germline V gene sequence: CDR1 SGHRS, CDR2 YFSETQ. This CDR3 is CASSYRLGARYEQFF. The CDR3 nucleotides are TGCGCCAGCAGCTACCGATTGGGGGCCAGGTACGAGCAGTTCTTC. The full variable domain, with the rest looked up from reference TRBV5-1 and TRBJ2-1, is KAGVTQTPRYLIKTRGQQVTLSCSPISGHRSVSWYQQTPGQGLQFLFEYFSETQRNKGNFPGRFSGRQFSNSRSEMNVSTLELGDSALYLCASSYRLGARYEQFFGPGTRLTVL.

The CDR3 reads CSVDEYRGSYGYTF. The CDR3 DNA is TGCAGCGTTGATGAGTACAGGGGTTCCTATGGCTACACCTTC. J is TRBJ1-2 and V is TRBV29-1; 7 bases agree with TRBD1. There are 14 residues in the CDR3. With 3 bases clipped from V and 4 bases from J, the junction kept 8 bases outside the gene matches. CDR1 and CDR2 (germline): SQVTM, ANQGSEA. Full variable domain (rest looked up from reference TRBV29-1 and TRBJ1-2): SAVISQKPSRDICQRGTSLTIQCQVDSQVTMMFWYRQQPGQSLTLIATANQGSEATYESGFVIDKFPISRPNLTFSTLTVSNMSPEDSSIYLCSVDEYRGSYGYTFGSGTRLTVV.

This clonotype was seen ten or more times. The CDR3 sequence is CASSQASSFNEQFF. The CDR3 DNA sequence: TGTGCCAGCAGCCAAGCGTCTAGCTTCAATGAGCAGTTCTTC. The rearrangement uses TRBV4-2 and TRBJ2-1; TRBD2 is a possible D gene (5 bases). This CDR3 is 14 amino acids long. The germline gives CDR1 LGHNA, CDR2 YNFKEQ. Between the trimmed V and J ends, which lost 1 base and 6 bases, there was a span of 10 bases.

This clonotype was counted many times. This rearrangement joins TRBV5-1 to TRBJ1-1; D gene unclear. Germline CDR1 and CDR2: SGHRS and YFSETQ. The ends were cut back, 2 bases at V and 2 bases at J, with 13 bases in the middle. This CDR3 has 15 residues. This chain's CDR3 is CASSFGREGNTEAFF. Written as DNA, the CDR3 is TGCGCCAGCAGCTTTGGACGGGAGGGAAACACTGAAGCTTTCTTT. Drawing the rest from reference TRBV5-1 and TRBJ1-1, the complete variable domain is KAGVTQTPRYLIKTRGQQVTLSCSPISGHRSVSWYQQTPGQGLQFLFEYFSETQRNKGNFPGRFSGRQFSNSRSEMNVSTLELGDSALYLCASSFGREGNTEAFFGQGTRLTVV.

The table lists this clonotype with many counts. The rearrangement joins TRBV6-2 or TRBV6-3 to TRBJ2-7; 7 bases map to TRBD1. Germline V gene data show CDR1 as MNHEY and CDR2 as SVGEGT. V was clipped by 7 bases and J by 3 bases; unmatched bases: 3. This CDR3 contains 12 residues. The CDR3 loop is CASTDRVYEQYF. In nucleotides, the CDR3 is TGTGCCAGCACCGACAGGGTCTACGAGCAGTACTTC.

With regard to this clonotype: A much larger clone differs from this one at a single base, so this may be a read error. The chain couples TRBV6-1 to TRBJ2-1; the D is unclear. There are 13 residues in the CDR3. Trimming took off 6 bases at V and 5 bases at J, with 11 bases between the two ends. CDR1 and CDR2 from the germline V gene are MNHNS and SASEGT. CDR3 sequence: CASRAGVHNEQFF. CDR3 nucleotide sequence: TGTGCCAGCAGGGCTGGGGTCCACAATGAGCAGTTCTTC.

This clonotype was seen ten or more times. The chain uses TRBV7-8 and TRBJ2-3; D is ambiguous. Germline V CDR1 and CDR2: SGHVS, FQNEAQ. Trimming stripped 0 bases from V and 5 bases from J, with 15 bases between. The CDR3 has 16 amino acids. The CDR3 DNA sequence: TGTGCCAGCAGCTTAGCGGCTAGGCGGCAGAAAGATACGCAGTATTTT. The encoded protein is CASSLAARRQKDTQYF.

This clonotype occurred many times. The J gene is TRBJ2-5, the V gene TRBV27; perhaps TRBD2 as D (6 bases). With 5 bases removed from V and 1 base from J, the gap between germline ends came to 20 bases. This CDR3 has 17 residues. CDR1 MNHEY and CDR2 SMNVEV come from the germline V gene (reference sequence). The CDR3 reads CASSRVVSLALQETQYF. In DNA form, the CDR3 reads TGTGCCAGCAGTCGTGTTGTCTCTCTAGCGCTCCAAGAGACCCAGTACTTC.

This clonotype was seen at least ten times. The chain is built from TRBV7-9 and TRBJ2-7, with 7 nucleotides matching TRBD1. This CDR3 has 15 amino acids. J was trimmed by 0 bases and V by 5 bases; bases with no gene match: 7. Germline-derived CDR1 and CDR2 are SEHNR and FQNEAQ (reference sequence). The CDR3, as DNA: TGTGCCAGCAGCCCATGGACAGGTCGCTCCTACGAGCAGTACTTC. It encodes CASSPWTGRSYEQYF.

This clonotype was observed many times. V and J are TRBV18 and TRBJ2-3; TRBD2 matches 9 bases. In germline, CDR1 is KGHSH, CDR2 LQKENI. The trim removed 2 bases at V and 4 bases at J, leaving 7 bases unmatched. CDR3 length: 16 amino acids. CDR3 protein: CASSPSASGVADTQYF. The DNA of the CDR3 is TGTGCCAGCTCACCATCGGCTAGCGGGGTCGCAGATACGCAGTATTTT.

There are a few counts of this clonotype. The chain has TRBV20-1 and TRBJ1-2; D is ambiguous. CDR1 and CDR2 (germline): DFQATT, SNEGSKA (reference sequence). The CDR3 runs 12 residues. Trimming cost V 5 bases and J 1 base, with 8 bases left between them. This CDR3 is CSAAQINYGYTF. In nucleotides, the CDR3 is TGCAGTGCTGCCCAGATTAACTATGGCTACACCTTC.

This clonotype was seen at least ten times. The chain couples TRBV5-1 to TRBJ2-1; 8 nucleotides agree with TRBD2. The trim removed 2 bases at V and 4 bases at J, leaving 5 bases unmatched. Per germline, CDR1 SGHRS and CDR2 YFSETQ. The CDR3 totals 15 residues. The CDR3 nucleotides read TGCGCCAGCAGCTTTTCTCTAGCGGGTTACAATGAGCAGTTCTTC. This translates into CASSFSLAGYNEQFF.

This clonotype showed up many times. V is TRBV7-2 and J is TRBJ2-1; either TRBD1 or TRBD2 may fit D (5 bases each). Between the trimmed V and J ends, which lost 1 base and 8 bases, there was a span of 15 bases. The V gene's germline CDR1 is SGHTA and CDR2 FQGNSA. The CDR3 consists of 15 residues. The CDR3 loop is CASSLDGAYIYEQFF. The DNA of the CDR3 is TGTGCCAGCAGCTTAGACGGGGCATACATCTATGAGCAGTTCTTC. The full variable domain, with the rest looked up from reference TRBV7-2 and TRBJ2-1, is GAGVSQSPSNKVTEKGKDVELRCDPISGHTALYWYRQSLGQGLEFLIYFQGNSAPDKSGLPSDRFSAERTGGSVSTLTIQRTQQEDSAVYLCASSLDGAYIYEQFFGPGTRLTVL.

Many counts were recorded for this clonotype. This chain links TRBV12-3 or TRBV12-4 with TRBJ1-1; D perhaps matches TRBD1 (6 bases). V was pared by 7 bases and J by 4 bases, with 13 bases between. This CDR3 is built from 13 residues. The CDR3, as DNA: TGTGCCAGCACCGTGAAAGGGGGCACTGAAGCTTTCTTT. Protein product: CASTVKGGTEAFF.

Ten or more counts support this clonotype. The V gene is TRBV5-1, the J gene TRBJ2-1; TRBD2 might be the D (5 bases). Germline CDR1 reads SGHRS; CDR2 reads YFSETQ. Between the trimmed V and J ends, which lost 0 bases and 1 base, there was a span of 8 bases. The CDR3 runs 15 residues. CDR3 in amino acids: CASSLERASYNEQFF. The CDR3 coding sequence is TGCGCCAGCAGCTTGGAGAGGGCTTCCTACAATGAGCAGTTCTTC.

This clonotype was picked up many times. The chain joins TRBV6-1 to TRBJ2-7, with a weak D call TRBD1 (6 bases). The CDR3 is made up of 13 amino acids. CDR1 is MNHNS, CDR2 SASEGT, per germline. V dropped 6 bases and J dropped 0 bases, with 9 bases sitting between them. The CDR3 sequence is CASRRTDSYEQYF. CDR3 in DNA: TGTGCCAGCAGGAGGACAGACTCCTACGAGCAGTACTTC.

This clonotype was counted only a few times. V is TRBV6-5 and J is TRBJ2-1; D is unclear. The length of the CDR3 is 16 residues. Germline assignment: CDR1 MNHEY and CDR2 SVGAGI. V lost 6 bases and J lost 1, with 16 bases in between. In nucleotides, the CDR3 is TGTGCCAGCAGCGGAATGGGCGCTCAGTCCTACAATGAGCAGTTCTTC. It codes for CASSGMGAQSYNEQFF.

This clonotype has at least ten counts. The rearrangement links TRBV24-1 to TRBJ2-5, with TRBD1 matching over 7 bases. Trimming cost V 4 bases and J 0 bases; bases outside gene matches: 4. Germline V gene sequence: CDR1 KGHDR, CDR2 SFDVKD. The CDR3 is 15 residues long. Here the CDR3 DNA reads TGTGCCACCAGTGAGGGCGACAGGGACCAAGAGACCCAGTACTTC. Its translation: CATSEGDRDQETQYF.

The sample holds a few counts of this clonotype. CDR3 nucleotides: TGTGCCAGCAGTTCCTTTAATGGGAGGGACCAGCCCCAGCATTTT. Amino acid sequence: CASSSFNGRDQPQHF. The chain carries TRBV6-2 or TRBV6-3 and TRBJ1-5, with D perhaps TRBD1 (5 bases). V gave up 4 bases and J gave up 7 bases, with 17 bases separating them. Germline CDR1 is MNHEY and CDR2 is SVGEGT. The CDR3 spans 15 residues.

This clonotype occurred many times. V gene TRBV4-3 combines with J gene TRBJ2-3; D call uncertain. This CDR3 region has 15 residues. Germline V CDR1 and CDR2: LGHNA, YSLEER. V was shortened by 0 bases and J by 4 bases, with 11 bases between the two germline ends. The CDR3 loop reads CASSQEFAGSDTQYF. The DNA of the CDR3 is TGCGCCAGCAGCCAAGAGTTTGCCGGGTCAGATACGCAGTATTTT.